The source of this T cell receptor beta chain is a study of OX40 agonist ivuxolimab in advanced cancers. The overall study: Prior anti-PD-1, anti-PD-L1 or anti-CTLA-4 therapy was allowed; around 43% had some. One hepatocellular carcinoma and a couple of cutaneous melanoma patients partially responded.

Produced via immunoSEQ multiplex PCR; TCRdb's table is partial and in-frame only. The sample shows roughly 81,000 clones, 70% to 90% of them seen only once. Points on this clone: Antigen unknown.

General observations from the study: Normalized T-cell clonal expansion was also low in a subset of nonresponders.

With 1 base clipped from V and 6 bases from J, the junction kept 7 bases outside the gene matches. The CDR3 consists of 15 residues. Germline values: CDR1 SGHNT, CDR2 YYREEE (reference sequence). The receptor comes from an adult with an advanced solid tumor such as melanoma, head and neck, liver or kidney cancer. This sequence joins TRBV5-4 and TRBJ2-4; TRBD2 agrees at 7 bases. This sample comprised CD4+ or CD8+ T cells sorted from blood, obtained in a trial of the OX40 agonist ivuxolimab. In nucleotides, the CDR3 is TGTGCCAGCAGCTTGCGTGGACTAGTTGGAAACATTCAGTACTTC. Its protein product is CASSLRGLVGNIQYF.